Below, 8 T cell receptor beta chains from the same sample are listed, as sequenced in a study of CD8 T cells in ankylosing spondylitis. Study conclusions and caveats: Among TCR beta sequences, a motif of several highly homologous variants appeared characteristic of ankylosing spondylitis blood.

Which antigens these TCRs recognize remains unknown. TCRdb processed the 5' RACE reads anew with MiXCR; each CDR3 protein has one entry. This sample has about 540,000 distinct CDR3 sequences, with 9.5% to 15% found just once. Sequenced input: blood, either unsorted or a sorted T cell fraction (not recorded which). The origin of the receptors is a male donor with ankylosing spondylitis.

The chain combines TRBV18 with TRBJ1-4; 8 bases map to TRBD1. The CDR3 runs 20 residues. The junction had 25 bases not matched to a gene; V was cut back by 3 bases and J by 10 bases. The germline CDR1 and CDR2 sequences are KGHSH and LQKENI. CDR3 DNA sequence: TGTGCCAGCTCACCGCCTAACCTTTTACAGGGGGACCCATTCCTCGGAAAACTGTTTTTT. This gives the protein CASSPPNLLQGDPFLGKLFF.

This clonotype has ten or more counts. This chain joins TRBV14 and TRBJ2-2; 7 bases map to TRBD2. Germline V gene data show CDR1 as SGHDN and CDR2 as FVKESK. CDR3 length: 17 residues. V shed 5 bases and J 3 bases; nucleotides not matched to a gene: 12. The DNA for the CDR3 is TGTGCCAGCAGCGCCCCCGGAGGGAGGGGATACACCGGGGAGCTGTTTTTT. The encoded protein is CASSAPGGRGYTGELFF.

In its sample, this clonotype was seen a few times. The chain recombines TRBV20-1 with TRBJ1-5; 7 bases are a match to TRBD1. In germline, CDR1 is DFQATT, CDR2 SNEGSKA (reference sequence). V lost 7 bases, J lost 0 bases, and 3 bases stayed unmatched. The length of the CDR3 is 13 residues. The CDR3 DNA reads TGCAGTGGGACAGGTTATAGCAATCAGCCCCAGCATTTT. As protein: CSGTGYSNQPQHF.

This clonotype showed up just a few times. The V gene is TRBV6-5, the J gene TRBJ1-5; 8 bases agree with TRBD1. Trimming took 4 bases from V and 5 from J; bases not matched to a gene: 4. The CDR3 has 14 residues. Germline values: CDR1 MNHEY, CDR2 SVGAGI. The CDR3 sequence is CASSLSGGHQPQHF. CDR3 DNA: TGTGCCAGCAGTTTATCAGGGGGCCATCAGCCCCAGCATTTT.

This clonotype came up a few times. The chain combines TRBV30 with TRBJ1-2, with unresolved D. Germline lookup yields CDR1 GTSNPN and CDR2 SVGIG (reference sequence). V was trimmed by 0 bases and J by 7 bases, leaving 12 bases between them. The CDR3 consists of 13 residues. As DNA, the CDR3 is TGTGCCTGGAGTGTAATTAAGGGAGGTGGCTACACCTTC. It encodes CAWSVIKGGGYTF.

The CDR3 nucleotides are TGTGCCATCAATGACCTGGGGACTGAAGCTTTCTTT. This encodes CAINDLGTEAFF. The chain links TRBV10-3 to TRBJ1-1; the D is unclear. The CDR3 totals 12 residues. CDR1 is ENHRY, CDR2 SYGVKD, per germline. The ends were cut back, 7 bases at V and 5 bases at J, with 11 bases in the middle.

The chain uses TRBV19 and TRBJ2-5; D is perhaps TRBD2 (5 bases). Germline loops: CDR1 LNHDA, CDR2 SQIVND (reference sequence). CDR3 size: 15 residues. Deletions cut 3 bases from V and 4 bases from J, with 15 bases between. The DNA of the CDR3 is TGTGCCAGTAGTATCGGGGTTTTGACATCAGAGACCCAGTACTTC. It translates to CASSIGVLTSETQYF.

This clonotype occurred a few times. This sequence joins TRBV4-1 and TRBJ2-1; 9 nucleotides match TRBD1. This CDR3 contains 17 residues. Trimming took 4 bases from V and 0 from J; bases not matched to a gene: 7. Germline CDR1 is MGHRA and CDR2 is YSYEKL. The CDR3 DNA sequence: TGCGCCAGCAGCCGATCGGGACAGGGAACCTCCTACAATGAGCAGTTCTTC. This sequence encodes CASSRSGQGTSYNEQFF.